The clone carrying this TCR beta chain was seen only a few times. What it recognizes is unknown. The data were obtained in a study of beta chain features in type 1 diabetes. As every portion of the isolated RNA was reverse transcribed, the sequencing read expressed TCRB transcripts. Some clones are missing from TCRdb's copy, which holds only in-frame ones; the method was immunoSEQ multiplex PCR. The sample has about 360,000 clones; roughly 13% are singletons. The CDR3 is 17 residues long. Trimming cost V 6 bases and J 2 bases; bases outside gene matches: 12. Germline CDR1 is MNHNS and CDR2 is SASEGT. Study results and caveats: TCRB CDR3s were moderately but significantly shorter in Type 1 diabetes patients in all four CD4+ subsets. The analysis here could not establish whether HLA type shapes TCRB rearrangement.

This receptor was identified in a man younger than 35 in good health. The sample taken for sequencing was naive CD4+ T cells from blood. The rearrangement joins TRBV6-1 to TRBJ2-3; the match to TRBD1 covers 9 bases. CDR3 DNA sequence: TGTGCCAGCAGGGAAACAGGGGGCGAGAAAGACACAGATACGCAGTATTTT. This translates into CASRETGGEKDTDTQYF.